The rows below give T cell receptor beta chains drawn from one sample of a study of blood T cell repertoires in COVID-19. Sequencing was performed with immunoSEQ multiplex PCR; in TCRdb, only in-frame clones are kept and a portion is missing. The repertoire consists of around 260,000 clones, with roughly 88% occurring once and the leading ten covering 3%. Sample: peripheral blood. The receptors were gathered from a woman aged 25 to 45 with active or convalescent COVID-19. Each CDR3 is given without its conserved first and last residue. The order of the fields is CDR3 length, V gene, D gene, clone size, J gene, CDR3 protein. D genes are given only for firm matches. Size tells how often a clone was seen (once, few, many) or the class of an expanded clone, and some rows leave it out.

12	TRBV7-2	NA	once	TRBJ2-7	ASSLSGGPSGQY
12	TRBV27	TRBD1	NA	TRBJ2-7	ASSFDRGGHEQY
12	TRBV7-2	NA	NA	TRBJ1-1	ASSPFVGNTEAF
14	TRBV27	NA	NA	TRBJ2-3	ASSLRQATGTDTQY
13	TRBV7-2	TRBD1	NA	TRBJ1-1	ASSLSGGRGTEAF
9	TRBV30	TRBD1	once	TRBJ2-7	AWKDRGEQY
11	TRBV7-2	NA	once	TRBJ2-7	ASVAGAFYEQY
13	TRBV5-1	TRBD2	NA	TRBJ2-2	ASSSGLAGDGELF
13	TRBV19	TRBD1	NA	TRBJ2-5	ASARWTGLQETQY
11	TRBV12-3/TRBV12-4	NA	NA	TRBJ2-3	ASSLSFGNTQY
13	TRBV6-5	TRBD2	once	TRBJ2-7	ASSYDSTSGYEQY
13	TRBV7-6	NA	NA	TRBJ1-6	ASSPITSGVSPLH
13	TRBV6-5	TRBD2	NA	TRBJ2-5	ASRDLAGGSKTQY
13	TRBV29-1	NA	NA	TRBJ1-1	SVEDPGREGTEAF
13	TRBV3-1/TRBV3-2	NA	NA	TRBJ1-2	ASSQDSSGNYGYT
13	TRBV5-5	TRBD2	NA	TRBJ2-2	ASSLMGGQAGELF
12	TRBV30	TRBD2	NA	TRBJ2-2	AWSVLAVTGELF
11	TRBV6-6	NA	NA	TRBJ1-1	ASSQRMNTEAF
14	TRBV7-2	TRBD1	NA	TRBJ2-7	ASSLTGTGGFYEQY
10	TRBV28	NA	NA	TRBJ1-1	ASSLANTEAF
12	TRBV6-2/TRBV6-3	NA	NA	TRBJ2-7	ASSRLGDSYEQY
13	TRBV28	TRBD1	once	TRBJ2-1	ASSPADRDYNEQF
11	TRBV10-3	NA	NA	TRBJ1-4	AIRGFGGAELF
13	TRBV7-2	NA	NA	TRBJ2-1	ASSLARGSYNEQF
11	TRBV28	TRBD1	NA	TRBJ1-4	ASRGTGNEKLF